These 14 T cell receptor beta chains originate from one sample sequenced in a study of T-cell reconstitution after alpha-beta-depleted transplantation in children. During its preparation, the TCRbeta library received unique molecular identifiers. Via MiXCR, TCRdb re-called the PCR reads, giving one row per CDR3 protein. The profile shows 190,000 or so distinct CDR3 sequences, about 6% of them singletons. The specimen was PBMCs, collected before TCRalphabeta/CD19-depleted stem cell transplant. The source is a girl under two years old with combined immunodeficiency, due to receive a stem cell transplant.

Ten or more counts support this clonotype. This chain joins TRBV29-1 and TRBJ2-1, with D possibly matching TRBD1 (6 bases). CDR3 length: 12 residues. V shed 4 bases and J shed 8 bases, with 12 bases lying between them. Germline CDR1 reads SQVTM; CDR2 reads ANQGSEA. The CDR3 DNA is TGCAGCGTTGTTGGCTGGGGGCATGAGCAGTTCTTC. Its translation is CSVVGWGHEQFF.

V and J are TRBV28 and TRBJ2-3; D is possibly TRBD2 (6 bases). CDR1 is MDHEN, CDR2 SYDVKM, per germline. CDR3 size: 17 residues. The V end lost 4 bases, the J end lost 2 bases, and 19 bases lay between the germline ends. This CDR3 is CASSSRLVVSVTDTQYF. CDR3 sequence (DNA): TGTGCCAGCAGTTCTCGACTAGTGGTTAGTGTCACAGATACGCAGTATTTT.

This clonotype was picked up many times. This chain links TRBV28 with TRBJ2-2; D not resolved. Trimming pared 5 bases from V and 7 bases from J, leaving 17 bases between. CDR3 length: 15 residues. Germline V gives CDR1 MDHEN, CDR2 SYDVKM. Written as DNA, the CDR3 is TGTGCCAGCAGTCCCAGCCGTAGTTGGGGCGGGGAGCTGTTTTTT. It is translated as CASSPSRSWGGELFF.

In this sample, this clonotype turned up many times. The chain carries TRBV30 and TRBJ2-1; the D gene is possibly TRBD1 (6 bases). V lost 5 bases to trimming and J lost 7 bases, with 15 bases between them. The CDR3 totals 13 residues. Germline CDR1 reads GTSNPN; CDR2 reads SVGIG (reference sequence). CDR3 protein: CAWLALDRNEQFF. The CDR3 bases are TGTGCCTGGCTTGCCCTAGACAGGAATGAGCAGTTCTTC.

This clonotype was counted many times. V usage is TRBV15 and J usage is TRBJ2-1; D is unclear. Looked up from germline, CDR1 is LNHNV and CDR2 is YYDKDF (reference sequence). V lost 0 bases, J lost 1 base, and 7 bases lay in between. The CDR3 runs 15 residues. The CDR3 region has the DNA TGTGCCACCAGCAGAGACCGATCTTCCTACAATGAGCAGTTCTTC. It codes for CATSRDRSSYNEQFF. Full variable domain (missing parts from reference TRBV15 and TRBJ2-1): DAMVIQNPRYQVTQFGKPVTLSCSQTLNHNVMYWYQQKSSQAPKLLFHYYDKDFNNEADTPDNFQSRRPNTSFCFLDIRSPGLGDTAMYLCATSRDRSSYNEQFFGPGTRLTVL.

The sample holds many counts of this clonotype. CDR3 region: CATSGLTSGGYTDTQYF. The CDR3 bases are TGTGCCACCAGCGGCTTGACTAGCGGGGGATACACAGATACGCAGTATTTT. V is TRBV15 and J is TRBJ2-3, with 12 positions matching TRBD2. This CDR3 region has 17 residues. The trim removed 5 bases at V and 2 bases at J, leaving 8 bases unmatched. Germline values: CDR1 LNHNV, CDR2 YYDKDF (reference sequence).

This clonotype showed up many times. The chain combines TRBV7-9 with TRBJ1-1; D might be TRBD1 (5 bases). CDR1 is SEHNR, CDR2 FQNEAQ, per germline (reference sequence). V shed 10 bases and J shed 0 bases, with 12 bases lying between them. This CDR3 spans 13 amino acids. As DNA, the CDR3 is TGTGCCACTCGACAGTTCCTGAACACTGAAGCTTTCTTT. Translation gives CATRQFLNTEAFF.

This clonotype was picked up many times. The chain carries TRBV7-6 and TRBJ1-4, with D perhaps matching TRBD1 (6 bases). Germline V gives CDR1 SGHVS, CDR2 FNYEAQ. Trimming left V 3 bases short and J 4 bases short, with 12 bases between. The CDR3 totals 15 residues. CDR3 in amino acids: CASSFSGAFNEKLFF. The DNA of the CDR3 is TGTGCCAGCAGCTTTTCAGGGGCCTTTAATGAAAAACTGTTTTTT.

This clonotype was counted ten times or more. The J gene is TRBJ2-7, the V gene TRBV6-1; TRBD1 aligns across 8 bases. Germline V gene lookup returns CDR1 MNHNS and CDR2 SASEGT. The CDR3 is 13 residues long. V lost 6 bases to trimming and J lost 5 bases; unmatched junction nucleotides: 6. The CDR3 is CASRPRTGNEQYF. The CDR3 DNA follows: TGTGCCAGCAGACCCAGGACAGGGAACGAGCAGTACTTC.

This clonotype was detected many times. This rearrangement joins TRBV28 to TRBJ2-3; no definite D call. The CDR3 is 14 residues long. Trimming removed 2 bases at V and 2 bases at J, with 8 bases between. CDR1 is MDHEN, CDR2 SYDVKM, per germline. CDR3 sequence: CASSLMRSTDTQYF. The CDR3 DNA is TGTGCCAGCAGTTTAATGCGATCCACAGATACGCAGTATTTT.

This clonotype was observed many times. The chain carries TRBV7-2 and TRBJ2-3; D tentatively reads TRBD1 or TRBD2 (5 bases each). CDR1 SGHTA and CDR2 FQGNSA come from the germline V gene. V was pared by 1 base and J by 2 bases, with 13 bases between. CDR3 size: 16 residues. The CDR3 DNA reads as TGTGCCAGCAGCTTAGAGGGACCCTGGCACACAGATACGCAGTATTTT. It yields the protein CASSLEGPWHTDTQYF. The variable domain in full, with the rest retrieved from reference TRBV7-2 and TRBJ2-3, is GAGVSQSPSNKVTEKGKDVELRCDPISGHTALYWYRQSLGQGLEFLIYFQGNSAPDKSGLPSDRFSAERTGGSVSTLTIQRTQQEDSAVYLCASSLEGPWHTDTQYFGPGTRLTVL.

There are many counts of this clonotype. This sequence joins TRBV6-2 or TRBV6-3 and TRBJ2-1, with 10 nucleotides matching TRBD2. V dropped 5 bases and J dropped 8; count of bases not matched to a gene: 12. The CDR3 has 16 residues. CDR1 is MNHEY, CDR2 SVGEGT, per germline. CDR3 amino acids: CASSRASGSSWDEQFF. The CDR3 DNA sequence: TGTGCCAGCAGTAGGGCTAGCGGGAGCAGTTGGGATGAGCAGTTCTTC.

This clonotype was seen at least ten times. The genes are TRBV7-9 and TRBJ2-7; a possible D gene is TRBD1 (6 bases). CDR3 size: 14 residues. Trimming shortened V by 5 bases and J by 5 bases, and 16 bases separated the two germline ends. CDR1 is SEHNR and CDR2 is FQNEAQ in the germline V gene (reference sequence). CDR3 coding DNA: TGTGCCAGCAGCGTGGCTAGGGGGAGAGACGAGCAGTACTTC. Amino acids: CASSVARGRDEQYF.

This clonotype was observed at least ten times. The rearrangement joins TRBV28 to TRBJ2-2, with D tentatively TRBD1 (5 bases). The CDR3 covers 17 residues. Germline V lookup: CDR1 MDHEN, CDR2 SYDVKM. V lost 3 bases and J 5 bases, leaving 19 bases between the germline ends. This chain's CDR3 is CASSLLPGKTVTGELFF. The CDR3 DNA reads TGTGCCAGCAGTTTGCTCCCTGGAAAGACAGTGACCGGGGAGCTGTTTTTT.